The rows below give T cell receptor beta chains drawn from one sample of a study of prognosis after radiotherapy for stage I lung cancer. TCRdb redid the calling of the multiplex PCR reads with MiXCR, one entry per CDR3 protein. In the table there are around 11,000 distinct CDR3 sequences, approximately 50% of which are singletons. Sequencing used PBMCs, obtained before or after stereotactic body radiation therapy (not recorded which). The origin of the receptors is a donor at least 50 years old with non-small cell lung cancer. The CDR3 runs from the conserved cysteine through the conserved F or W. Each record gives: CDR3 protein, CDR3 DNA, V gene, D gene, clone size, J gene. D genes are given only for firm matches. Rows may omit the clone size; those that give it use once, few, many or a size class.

CDR3aa: CASSQDWRATYTQYF
CDR3nt: TGTGCCAGTAGCCAAGATTGGCGGGCCACATATACGCAGTATTTT
v_gene: TRBV14
d_gene: .
abundance: .
j_gene: TRBJ2-3

CDR3aa: CASSFDHRSEKLFF
CDR3nt: TGTGCCAGCAGTTTCGATCACAGATCAGAAAAACTGTTTTTT
v_gene: TRBV28
d_gene: .
abundance: medium-sized
j_gene: TRBJ1-4

CDR3aa: CATSRTRGREGISYNEQFF
CDR3nt: TGTGCCACCAGCAGGACTCGAGGGCGGGAGGGAATCTCCTACAATGAGCAGTTCTTC
v_gene: TRBV15
d_gene: TRBD2
abundance: many
j_gene: TRBJ2-1

CDR3aa: CSARRRAGGTDTQYF
CDR3nt: TGCAGTGCCAGACGAAGAGCGGGAGGCACAGATACGCAGTATTTT
v_gene: TRBV20-1
d_gene: TRBD2
abundance: .
j_gene: TRBJ2-3

CDR3aa: CASSCATWGGFGYTF
CDR3nt: TGTGCCAGCAGCTGCGCGACATGGGGTGGATTTGGCTACACCTTC
v_gene: TRBV9
d_gene: .
abundance: .
j_gene: TRBJ1-2

CDR3aa: CAISESMTNQPQHF
CDR3nt: TGTGCCATCAGTGAGTCGATGACCAATCAGCCCCAGCATTTT
v_gene: TRBV10-3
d_gene: .
abundance: many
j_gene: TRBJ1-5

CDR3aa: CASSSGTASGRDTQYF
CDR3nt: TGCGCCAGCAGCAGTGGTACGGCTAGCGGGAGAGATACGCAGTATTTT
v_gene: TRBV5-1
d_gene: TRBD2
abundance: medium-sized
j_gene: TRBJ2-3

CDR3aa: CACGGNYNEQFF
CDR3nt: TGTGCCTGCGGGGGAAACTACAATGAGCAGTTCTTC
v_gene: TRBV2
d_gene: TRBD2
abundance: .
j_gene: TRBJ2-1

CDR3aa: CASSEALAGGRDTQYF
CDR3nt: TGTGCCAGCAGTGAAGCGCTAGCGGGAGGGAGGGATACGCAGTATTTT
v_gene: TRBV6-1
d_gene: TRBD2
abundance: .
j_gene: TRBJ2-3

CDR3aa: CASSLDVTYVGSFF
CDR3nt: TGTGCCAGCAGCTTGGACGTGACATACGTAGGGTCTTTCTTT
v_gene: TRBV11-2
d_gene: .
abundance: .
j_gene: TRBJ1-1

CDR3aa: CASSWGGEWSYNEQFF
CDR3nt: TGTGCCAGCAGTTGGGGTGGGGAGTGGTCCTACAATGAGCAGTTCTTC
v_gene: TRBV27
d_gene: .
abundance: medium-sized
j_gene: TRBJ2-1

CDR3aa: CASSLGAGPGNTIYF
CDR3nt: TGCGCCAGCAGCTTGGGGGCAGGGCCTGGAAACACCATATATTTT
v_gene: TRBV5-1
d_gene: .
abundance: .
j_gene: TRBJ1-3

CDR3aa: CAMQGQPDQPQHF
CDR3nt: TGTGCCATGCAGGGACAGCCCGATCAGCCCCAGCATTTT
v_gene: TRBV2
d_gene: TRBD1
abundance: medium-sized
j_gene: TRBJ1-5

CDR3aa: CSVEKGPETQYF
CDR3nt: TGCAGCGTTGAAAAAGGCCCAGAGACCCAGTACTTC
v_gene: TRBV29-1
d_gene: .
abundance: many
j_gene: TRBJ2-5

CDR3aa: CASSPILWDGSYEQYF
CDR3nt: TGTGCCAGCAGCCCTATTCTGTGGGACGGGAGCTACGAGCAGTACTTC
v_gene: TRBV7-2
d_gene: .
abundance: .
j_gene: TRBJ2-7

CDR3aa: CAVSDGLAGYNEQFF
CDR3nt: TGTGCCGTCAGCGACGGACTAGCGGGGTATAATGAGCAGTTCTTC
v_gene: TRBV27
d_gene: TRBD2
abundance: once
j_gene: TRBJ2-1

CDR3aa: CASSSDGDEQYF
CDR3nt: TGTGCCAGCAGCTCGGACGGGGACGAGCAGTACTTC
v_gene: TRBV7-9
d_gene: .
abundance: once
j_gene: TRBJ2-7

CDR3aa: CASRRQAVQETQYF
CDR3nt: TGTGCCAGCAGACGACAGGCCGTACAAGAGACCCAGTACTTC
v_gene: TRBV6-2/TRBV6-3
d_gene: .
abundance: medium-sized
j_gene: TRBJ2-5

CDR3aa: CASSLGNPIYGYTF
CDR3nt: TGTGCCAGCAGTTTAGGGAATCCCATCTATGGCTACACCTTC
v_gene: TRBV12-3/TRBV12-4
d_gene: .
abundance: medium-sized
j_gene: TRBJ1-2

CDR3aa: CASSRRQGWNGYTF
CDR3nt: TGTGCCAGCAGCCGCCGACAGGGGTGGAATGGCTACACCTTC
v_gene: TRBV5-8
d_gene: TRBD1
abundance: once
j_gene: TRBJ1-2

CDR3aa: CVSSESQGGSEDFF
CDR3nt: TGTGTCAGCAGTGAGTCCCAGGGAGGCTCTGAAGATTTCTTT
v_gene: TRBV6-4
d_gene: .
abundance: .
j_gene: TRBJ1-1

CDR3aa: CASSIRVGGSNQPQHF
CDR3nt: TGTGCCAGTAGTATTAGGGTCGGGGGTAGCAATCAGCCCCAGCATTTT
v_gene: TRBV19
d_gene: .
abundance: few
j_gene: TRBJ1-5

CDR3aa: CASSGGAEAFF
CDR3nt: TGTGCCAGCAGTGGAGGGGCTGAAGCTTTCTTT
v_gene: TRBV6-1
d_gene: .
abundance: .
j_gene: TRBJ1-1

CDR3aa: CATSRDGGPYEQYF
CDR3nt: TGTGCCACCAGCAGAGATGGGGGACCCTACGAGCAGTACTTC
v_gene: TRBV15
d_gene: .
abundance: .
j_gene: TRBJ2-7

CDR3aa: CASSVGGRSNQPQHF
CDR3nt: TGTGCCAGTTCTGTGGGGGGCAGGAGCAATCAGCCCCAGCATTTT
v_gene: TRBV19
d_gene: .
abundance: .
j_gene: TRBJ1-5

CDR3aa: CAISIAHSSGNTIYF
CDR3nt: TGTGCCATCAGTATAGCACATAGCTCTGGAAACACCATATATTTT
v_gene: TRBV10-3
d_gene: .
abundance: .
j_gene: TRBJ1-3

CDR3aa: CASSLGTLVSYVYTF
CDR3nt: TGTGCCAGCAGCTTAGGGACACTTGTGAGCTATGTCTACACCTTC
v_gene: TRBV7-8
d_gene: .
abundance: .
j_gene: TRBJ1-2

CDR3aa: CASSPGSGRDFSYEQYF
CDR3nt: TGTGCCAGCAGCCCTGGCAGCGGGAGGGACTTCTCATACGAGCAGTACTTC
v_gene: TRBV7-2
d_gene: TRBD2
abundance: once
j_gene: TRBJ2-7

CDR3aa: CASSVRTGSETQYF
CDR3nt: TGTGCCAGCTCCGTCCGAACAGGGTCGGAGACCCAGTACTTC
v_gene: TRBV9
d_gene: .
abundance: medium-sized
j_gene: TRBJ2-5

CDR3aa: CAISDRGQLTGYTF
CDR3nt: TGTGCCATCAGTGATAGGGGACAGCTGACCGGCTACACCTTC
v_gene: TRBV10-3
d_gene: TRBD1
abundance: many
j_gene: TRBJ1-2

CDR3aa: CASWGQILTEHYF
CDR3nt: TGTGCCAGCTGGGGGCAGATCCTTACTGAGCACTACTTC
v_gene: TRBV6-1
d_gene: .
abundance: .
j_gene: TRBJ2-7

CDR3aa: CASRRDRGTGEKLFF
CDR3nt: TGTGCCAGTAGAAGGGACAGGGGGACCGGGGAAAAACTGTTTTTT
v_gene: TRBV19
d_gene: TRBD1
abundance: medium-sized
j_gene: TRBJ1-4

CDR3aa: CASSLVPLNRYEQYF
CDR3nt: TGTGCCAGCAGCTTGGTACCTCTGAATCGCTACGAGCAGTACTTC
v_gene: TRBV5-4
d_gene: .
abundance: many
j_gene: TRBJ2-7

CDR3aa: CASSPENTEAFF
CDR3nt: TGTGCCAGCAGCCCGGAGAACACTGAAGCTTTCTTT
v_gene: TRBV7-9
d_gene: .
abundance: .
j_gene: TRBJ1-1

CDR3aa: CASSEARTGADTQYF
CDR3nt: TGTGCCAGCAGTGAAGCGAGGACAGGCGCAGATACGCAGTATTTT
v_gene: TRBV2
d_gene: TRBD1
abundance: medium-sized
j_gene: TRBJ2-3

CDR3aa: CASSLSGGVDEQYF
CDR3nt: TGTGCCAGCAGTTTATCGGGGGGCGTCGACGAGCAGTACTTC
v_gene: TRBV28
d_gene: .
abundance: .
j_gene: TRBJ2-7

CDR3aa: CASSFSQTGGNQPQHF
CDR3nt: TGTGCCAGCAGCTTCAGCCAGACAGGGGGCAATCAGCCCCAGCATTTT
v_gene: TRBV7-2
d_gene: TRBD1
abundance: medium-sized
j_gene: TRBJ1-5

CDR3aa: CAIYLPGRVGNTIYF
CDR3nt: TGTGCCATTTATCTTCCTGGCAGGGTAGGAAACACCATATATTTT
v_gene: TRBV12-3/TRBV12-4
d_gene: .
abundance: .
j_gene: TRBJ1-3

CDR3aa: CASSLMAVSTGELFF
CDR3nt: TGTGCCAGCAGTTTAATGGCGGTTTCCACCGGGGAGCTGTTTTTT
v_gene: TRBV27
d_gene: .
abundance: .
j_gene: TRBJ2-2

CDR3aa: CASSYQLNSQGYTQYF
CDR3nt: TGTGCCAGCAGTTATCAGCTAAACTCCCAGGGGTATACGCAGTATTTT
v_gene: TRBV5-4
d_gene: .
abundance: .
j_gene: TRBJ2-3

CDR3aa: CASSRGATFTGELFF
CDR3nt: TGTGCCAGCTCACGGGGAGCGACGTTCACCGGGGAGCTGTTTTTT
v_gene: TRBV18
d_gene: .
abundance: many
j_gene: TRBJ2-2

CDR3aa: CASSLGQGGGRSNTEAFF
CDR3nt: TGCGCCAGCAGCTTAGGGCAGGGGGGGGGTCGGTCAAACACTGAAGCTTTCTTT
v_gene: TRBV5-1
d_gene: TRBD1
abundance: medium-sized
j_gene: TRBJ1-1

CDR3aa: CASSFLTANSPLHF
CDR3nt: TGTGCCAGCAGTTTCCTGACGGCGAATTCACCCCTCCACTTT
v_gene: TRBV12-3/TRBV12-4
d_gene: .
abundance: medium-sized
j_gene: TRBJ1-6

CDR3aa: CSASEKISNEQFF
CDR3nt: TGCAGTGCTAGTGAAAAGATAAGCAATGAGCAGTTCTTC
v_gene: TRBV20-1
d_gene: .
abundance: many
j_gene: TRBJ2-1

CDR3aa: CASSRTSNQPQHF
CDR3nt: TGTGCCAGTAGCCGAACAAGCAATCAGCCCCAGCATTTT
v_gene: TRBV19
d_gene: .
abundance: .
j_gene: TRBJ1-5